The entry below describes one T cell receptor beta chain. There is no known antigen for this receptor. No base-level quality is on record; no much larger clone is a single base apart. The data were produced on an Illumina NovaSeq 6000. Synthesis of TCR cDNA relied on 5'RACE template switching, a step that introduced a universal primer site along with unique molecular identifiers. Priming of cDNA synthesis was performed from both the TCR alpha and TCR beta constant segments. Library amplification involved two PCR steps, and the second step added sample barcodes and sequencing adapters. Sequencing of libraries was performed on Illumina HiSeq 2500 (2x100 bp) or NovaSeq (2x150 bp). The original pipeline was this. MIGEC was used to demultiplex reads and collapse the reads into UMI consensus sequences, and MiXCR was used for V(D)J alignment. Vaccine-responding clonotypes were identified with edgeR using replicate PBMC samples, with FDR below 0.01 and a log2 fold change above 5 up to day 15 being required. Each bulk clonotype was labeled CD4 or CD8 based on which sequenced repertoire, CD4 or CD8, contained the clonotype at higher abundance. In-frame beta chains were kept once TCRdb had trimmed the public reads at Q25 with fastp and called clones with MiXCR. Rows matching on CDR3 protein sequence are summarized as one entry with the most common DNA and genes. In this record, the V and J calls reflect TCRdb's handling and not the investigators' own analysis. This sample lists about 320,000 distinct CDR3 sequences; roughly 4.3% were detected once. Of the sample, 15% to 20% is held by the ten largest clones.

The entry originates in a study of T cells after yellow fever vaccination (dated by TCRdb to between 2019 and 2020). About the study as a whole: Libraries from fractions with low cell numbers were prepared with the SMART-Seq v4 Ultra Low Input RNA kit. To follow T-cell clones before and after primary and booster YFV17D yellow fever vaccination, bulk TCR alpha and beta repertoires were sequenced over time. Two healthy male donors, one aged 18 to 30 and one aged 30 to 40 years, made up the cohort. Blood was drawn at multiple timepoints before and after primary and secondary immunization, with bulk PBMC replicates and cell subsets isolated.

Here V drops 3 bases and J drops 7 bases, and the junction holds 7 bases not matched to any gene. From cysteine to phenylalanine, the CDR3 is 15 amino acids long. Only the CDR3 portion is preserved as DNA: 45 bases, with reading frame beginning at the first base. What the authors observed across the whole study: The secondary T-cell response was weaker than the primary response but faster, peaking on day 5 instead of day 15. A small fraction of clonotypes appeared in both the CD4 and CD8 compartments, likely as a result of convergent recombination. Only two donors were included in the study, so the extent to which the findings can be generalized is limited. Computational filtering was required because FACS-sorted repertoires could contain abundant contaminating clonotypes from the bulk population. After the booster, most clones that had expanded after primary vaccination were detected again (around 97% of CD4 and more than 85% of CD8), suggesting broad maintenance of memory.

What this sample's treatment or condition label stands for: live attenuated yellow fever vaccine strain. At every blood-draw timepoint, two biological replicates of bulk PBMCs were collected. PBMCs were isolated from peripheral blood using a standard Ficoll-Paque protocol. TriZol was used to extract RNA from bulk PBMCs, CD4 and CD8 fractions, and dextramer-positive and dextramer-negative fractions. The sequence is built from TRBV12-3 or TRBV12-4 and TRBJ2-1, and TRBD2 aligns with 9 junction nucleotides. The sequence was obtained from a man aged 18-30 years who received the YFV17D yellow fever vaccine. The source material was PBMCs, sampled 15 days after the yellow fever booster vaccination. The nucleotide sequence reads as follows: TGTGCCAGCAGTTTGGCGGGGGGGCCCGGGAATGAGCAGTTCTTC. It encodes CASSLAGGPGNEQFF.